The 4 T cell receptor beta chains below were found in one sample sequenced in a study of vaccination and CD4 T cells after COVID-19. Sequencing of cultured CD4+ T cell DNA used the Oncomine TCR Beta short-read assay. TCRdb reprocessed the PCR reads via MiXCR and lists one record per CDR3 protein. The data show tens of thousands of distinct CDR3 sequences, roughly 40% seen once. The treatment is: roughly ten-day PBMC culture with coronavirus spike peptide pools or control peptides (ViraFEST assay). Their antigens remain unidentified. The starting material was CD4+ T cells from blood, cultured in vitro, obtained after SARS-CoV-2 vaccination. These receptors were obtained from a human donor who had recovered from COVID-19.

V usage is TRBV30 and J usage is TRBJ1-6; TRBD1 matches 8 bases. The CDR3 contains 16 residues. Per the germline V gene, CDR1 is GTSNPN and CDR2 is SVGIG (reference sequence). V lost 5 bases to trimming and J lost 2 bases; unmatched junction nucleotides: 8. Here the CDR3 DNA reads TGTGCCTGGGGGGATGACAGGGGCGCCTATAATTCACCCCTCCACTTT. Protein: CAWGDDRGAYNSPLHF.

The rearrangement joins TRBV10-3 to TRBJ2-3, with 12 bases fitting TRBD2. CDR1 ENHRY and CDR2 SYGVKD come from the germline V gene. With 6 bases clipped from V and 3 bases from J, the junction kept 4 bases outside the gene matches. The CDR3 consists of 15 residues. The CDR3, as DNA: TGTGCCATCAGCCTGACTAGCGGGAGAACAGATACGCAGTATTTT. Translation gives CAISLTSGRTDTQYF.

This clonotype has a handful of counts. The V gene is TRBV6-1, the J gene TRBJ2-1, with 9 bases matching TRBD2. From germline, CDR1 is MNHNS and CDR2 SASEGT. The ends lost 6 bases at V and 6 bases at J; junction bases unmatched: 3. The CDR3 consists of 13 residues. CDR3 sequence reads: CASSQAGGNEQFF. CDR3 nucleotide sequence: TGTGCCAGCAGCCAAGCGGGAGGCAATGAGCAGTTCTTC.

This clonotype was seen a few times. The rearrangement links TRBV6-2 or TRBV6-3 to TRBJ2-7, with TRBD1 matching over 9 bases. The CDR3 consists of 15 residues. CDR1 is MNHEY, CDR2 SVGEGT, per germline. With 6 bases clipped from V and 0 bases from J, the junction kept 6 bases outside the gene matches. The chain's CDR3 is CASSIRTGASYEQYF. The DNA for the CDR3 is TGTGCCAGCAGCATCCGGACAGGGGCCTCCTACGAGCAGTACTTC.